The 29 T cell receptor beta chains below come from one sample, sequenced in a study of blood T cell repertoires in COVID-19. Profiling relied on immunoSEQ multiplex PCR, and the TCRdb table lists in-frame clones only, not all of them. Of about 270,000 clones listed, around 90% are singletons. Source material: PBMCs or T cells enriched from blood (not recorded which). The receptors shown here come from a young woman who had recovered from COVID-19.

The genes are TRBV6-5 and TRBJ1-6; 7 nucleotides match TRBD1. CDR1 is MNHEY, CDR2 SVGAGI, per germline. The CDR3 is 15 amino acids. V trimming: 7 bases; J trimming: 10 bases; junction bases outside the gene matches: 13. The CDR3 bases are TGTGCCAGCACCAGACAGGGTGGGGAATGGTCACCCCTCCACTTT. This translates into CASTRQGGEWSPLHF.

The gene calls are TRBV10-3 and TRBJ2-3; D might be TRBD2 (6 bases). Germline CDR1 reads ENHRY; CDR2 reads SYGVKD. This CDR3 region has 15 residues. V was cut by 7 bases and J by 0 bases, with 14 bases left in between. CDR3 nucleotide sequence: TGTGCCATCACCTTGGGGGACTCAAGCACAGATACGCAGTATTTT. It translates to CAITLGDSSTDTQYF.

The chain combines TRBV5-6 with TRBJ1-1; no clear D. V dropped 0 bases and J dropped 0 bases, with 15 bases sitting between them. This CDR3 is 17 amino acids long. Germline V gene lookup returns CDR1 SGHDT and CDR2 YYEEEE. In DNA form, the CDR3 reads TGTGCCAGCAGCTTGGGACACATCTCCTTCATGAACACTGAAGCTTTCTTT. Its translation: CASSLGHISFMNTEAFF.

V and J are TRBV27 and TRBJ2-4; 7 nucleotides agree with TRBD1. CDR1 and CDR2 (germline): MNHEY, SMNVEV (reference sequence). V gave up 3 bases and J gave up 2 bases; unmatched junction bases: 4. The CDR3 extends over 15 amino acids. The CDR3 DNA reads TGTGCCAGCAGTTTGACAGGGTTGACCAAAAACATTCAGTACTTC. Encoded protein: CASSLTGLTKNIQYF.

The J gene is TRBJ2-6, the V gene TRBV9; 12 bases line up with TRBD2. Germline CDR1 and CDR2: SGDLS and YYNGEE. The CDR3 sequence is 20 residues long. With V trimmed by 4 bases and J by 0 bases, 11 bases remained unmatched. CDR3 region: CASSLRTSGDPNSGANVLTF. CDR3 DNA: TGTGCCAGCAGCCTCCGGACTAGCGGGGATCCCAACTCTGGGGCCAACGTCCTGACTTTC.

The chain uses TRBV30 and TRBJ1-2; tentative D call: TRBD1 (6 bases). The germline CDR1 and CDR2 sequences are GTSNPN and SVGIG (reference sequence). The V end was cut by 4 bases, the J end by 2 bases, with 8 bases between. This CDR3 comprises 12 residues. The CDR3 loop is CAWNRENYGYTF. As DNA, the CDR3 is TGTGCCTGGAACAGGGAAAACTATGGCTACACCTTC. Full variable domain (outside the CDR3, taken from reference TRBV30 and TRBJ1-2): SQTIHQWPATLVQPVGSPLSLECTVEGTSNPNLYWYRQAAGRGLQLLFYSVGIGQISSEVPQNLSASRPQDRQFILSSKKLLLSDSGFYLCAWNRENYGYTFGSGTRLTVV.

The chain recombines TRBV27 with TRBJ2-1; D is ambiguous. With 2 bases removed from V and 0 bases from J, the gap between germline ends came to 8 bases. The CDR3 extends over 15 amino acids. In germline, CDR1 is MNHEY, CDR2 SMNVEV (reference sequence). CDR3 nucleotides: TGTGCCAGCAGTTTAAGCTTGCCCTCCTACAATGAGCAGTTCTTC. Its translation: CASSLSLPSYNEQFF.

This chain uses TRBV14 with TRBJ2-3; perhaps TRBD2 as D (6 bases). V lost 3 bases and J lost 4, with 11 bases in between. Germline lookup yields CDR1 SGHDN and CDR2 FVKESK. CDR3 length: 14 residues. This CDR3 is CASSQTSPPDTQYF. The DNA for the CDR3 is TGTGCCAGCAGCCAGACTAGTCCCCCAGATACGCAGTATTTT.

The rearrangement uses TRBV12-3 or TRBV12-4 and TRBJ1-4; D possibly corresponds to TRBD1 (6 bases). CDR3 size: 12 residues. Trimming removed 6 bases at V and 10 bases at J, with 12 bases between. The CDR3 DNA follows: TGTGCCAGCAGGACAGGACGGGGAAAACTGTTTTTT. This gives the protein CASRTGRGKLFF.

The rearrangement uses TRBV9 and TRBJ2-3; maybe TRBD1 (6 bases). In germline, CDR1 is SGDLS, CDR2 YYNGEE. V was clipped by 3 bases and J by 1 base, with 9 bases between them. The CDR3 totals 14 residues. The CDR3 DNA is TGTGCCAGCAGCGCAGGGGTCGGCACAGATACGCAGTATTTT. Translating gives CASSAGVGTDTQYF. The full variable domain, in which reference TRBV9 and TRBJ2-3 provide the parts outside the CDR3, is DSGVTQTPKHLITATGQRVTLRCSPRSGDLSVYWYQQSLDQGLQFLIQYYNGEERAKGNILERFSAQQFPDLHSELNLSSLELGDSALYFCASSAGVGTDTQYFGPGTRLTVL.

This chain links TRBV24-1 with TRBJ2-1; TRBD1 aligns across 9 bases. The CDR3 loop spans 17 amino acids. V was pared by 2 bases and J by 3 bases, with 7 bases of the junction left unmatched. Germline assignment: CDR1 KGHDR and CDR2 SFDVKD. The chain's CDR3 is CATSDWTGTGIYNEQFF. The CDR3 coding sequence is TGTGCCACCAGTGATTGGACCGGGACAGGGATCTACAATGAGCAGTTCTTC.

The chain has TRBV28 and TRBJ1-5, with 7 positions matching TRBD1. This CDR3 comprises 15 residues. V was clipped by 8 bases and J by 4 bases; unmatched bases: 11. Per germline, CDR1 MDHEN and CDR2 SYDVKM. In DNA, the CDR3 is TGTGCCAGCGATCGGGCAGGGGGTAGGAATCAGCCCCAGCATTTT. This codes for CASDRAGGRNQPQHF.

This chain uses TRBV27 with TRBJ1-4, with no clear D. CDR1 and CDR2 (germline): MNHEY, SMNVEV (reference sequence). V was trimmed by 3 bases and J by 2 bases, leaving 7 bases between them. CDR3 length equals 14 residues. CDR3 sequence (DNA): TGTGCCAGCAGTTTCGCGGCTACTAATGAAAAACTGTTTTTT. Its translation: CASSFAATNEKLFF.

This chain links TRBV3-1 (or the pseudogene TRBV3-2) with TRBJ2-5; the match to TRBD2 covers 8 bases. Germline V lookup: CDR1 LGHDT, CDR2 YNNKEL (reference sequence). Germline trimming cut 5 bases from V and 5 bases from J; bases unmatched to any gene: 7. CDR3 length equals 14 residues. CDR3 amino acids: CASSSLAAKETQYF. CDR3 coding DNA: TGTGCCAGCAGCTCACTAGCGGCTAAGGAGACCCAGTACTTC.

There are a few counts of this clone. The gene calls are TRBV5-4 and TRBJ2-1; D is possibly TRBD1 (6 bases). CDR3 length: 16 amino acids. Germline assignment: CDR1 SGHNT and CDR2 YYREEE (reference sequence). Trimming pared 1 base from V and 1 base from J, leaving 12 bases between. CDR3 residues: CASSLLQGVSYNEQFF. The CDR3 DNA follows: TGTGCCAGCAGCTTGCTACAGGGAGTGTCCTACAATGAGCAGTTCTTC.

There are many counts of this clone. The chain combines TRBV19 with TRBJ1-5; D possibly corresponds to TRBD1 (5 bases). Per germline, CDR1 LNHDA and CDR2 SQIVND (reference sequence). The V and J ends lost 1 base and 5 bases respectively, with 12 bases between them. This CDR3 region has 15 residues. CDR3 nucleotides: TGTGCCAGTAGTATAGCACAGGCCACTTATCAGCCCCAGCATTTT. Its translation is CASSIAQATYQPQHF. The variable domain in full, completed from reference TRBV19 and TRBJ1-5, reads DGGITQSPKYLFRKEGQNVTLSCEQNLNHDAMYWYRQDPGQGLRLIYYSQIVNDFQKGDIAEGYSVSREKKESFPLTVTSAQKNPTAFYLCASSIAQATYQPQHFGDGTRLSIL.

The V and J genes are TRBV12-3 or TRBV12-4 and TRBJ1-5; no clear D gene. Trimming pared 2 bases from V and 4 bases from J, leaving 6 bases between. This CDR3 has 13 residues. CDR3 DNA: TGTGCCAGCAGTTTAATACAAAATCAGCCCCAGCATTTT. Protein sequence: CASSLIQNQPQHF.

CDR3 bases: TGTGCCAGCAGCCAAGCGGAGCTCGGTACGCAGTATTTT. This translates into CASSQAELGTQYF. The rearrangement links TRBV3-1 (or the pseudogene TRBV3-2) to TRBJ2-3; the D is unclear. The germline V gene encodes CDR1 LGHDT and CDR2 YNNKEL (reference sequence). With 1 base removed from V and 8 bases from J, the gap between germline ends came to 10 bases. The CDR3 spans 13 residues.

This chain links TRBV27 with TRBJ1-1; D gene uncertain. This CDR3 comprises 11 residues. Germline CDR1 MNHEY, CDR2 SMNVEV (reference sequence). Deletions cut 7 bases from V and 6 bases from J, with 9 bases between. The CDR3 DNA reads TGTGCCAGCACCCCGGAGGCTGAAGCTTTCTTT. This translates into CASTPEAEAFF.

This chain joins TRBV7-6 and TRBJ2-7, with D maybe TRBD1 (7 bases). Germline lookup yields CDR1 SGHVS and CDR2 FNYEAQ. This CDR3 has 13 residues. The V and J ends lost 4 bases and 7 bases respectively, with 14 bases between them. The CDR3 here is CASSSAPGGEQYF. CDR3 sequence (DNA): TGTGCCAGCAGCTCGGCCCCAGGGGGGGAGCAGTACTTC. Drawing the rest from reference TRBV7-6 and TRBJ2-7, the complete variable domain is GAGVSQSPRYKVTKRGQDVALRCDPISGHVSLYWYRQALGQGPEFLTYFNYEAQQDKSGLPNDRFSAERPEGSISTLTIQRTEQRDSAMYRCASSSAPGGEQYFGPGTRLTVT.

The V call is TRBV3-1 (or the pseudogene TRBV3-2), the J call TRBJ1-1; D is unresolved. Germline V gene sequence: CDR1 LGHDT, CDR2 YNNKEL (reference sequence). CDR3 length: 13 residues. The V and J ends lost 7 bases and 0 bases respectively, with 9 bases between them. CDR3 bases: TGTGCCAGCACCCTAAAACTGAACACTGAAGCTTTCTTT. This gives the protein CASTLKLNTEAFF.

This clone was recorded only once. The rearrangement joins TRBV7-8 to TRBJ2-3; 12 bases are shared with TRBD2. Trimming cost V 4 bases and J 2 bases; bases outside gene matches: 7. The CDR3 extends over 17 amino acids. Germline loops: CDR1 SGHVS, CDR2 FQNEAQ. The DNA for the CDR3 is TGTGCCAGCAGCTCCCCAGGACTAGCGGGGATCACAGATACGCAGTATTTT. This translates into CASSSPGLAGITDTQYF.

The chain uses TRBV5-1 and TRBJ1-2; 11 bases match TRBD1. The germline gives CDR1 SGHRS, CDR2 YFSETQ. This CDR3 contains 14 residues. J gave up 6 bases and V 3 bases, and 4 bases lay outside the gene matches. The CDR3 DNA reads as TGCGCCAGCAGCTCCGCGGGACAGGGGGATGGCTACACCTTC. Its protein is CASSSAGQGDGYTF.

This chain links TRBV6-6 with TRBJ1-2; maybe TRBD1 (5 bases). CDR3 length: 19 amino acids. V was trimmed by 5 bases and J by 4 bases, leaving 29 bases between them. Germline CDR1 MNHNY, CDR2 SVGAGI (reference sequence). CDR3 amino acids: CASSPHRPPPQRGLYGYTF. For the CDR3, the DNA is TGTGCCAGCAGTCCACATCGACCTCCCCCCCAAAGGGGTCTCTATGGCTACACCTTC.

V and J are TRBV7-8 and TRBJ2-3; tentative D call: TRBD2 (6 bases). V was trimmed by 2 bases and J by 0 bases, leaving 24 bases between them. The germline gives CDR1 SGHVS, CDR2 FQNEAQ. The CDR3 runs 20 residues. The CDR3 nucleotides are TGTGCCAGCAGCTTATGGCTTAGAGGCGGGGTCGTAAGGAGCACAGATACGCAGTATTTT. Its translation: CASSLWLRGGVVRSTDTQYF.

Regarding this clone: Distinct nucleotide sequences in the sample also encode this CDR3. This chain uses TRBV7-9 with TRBJ1-2, with 7 bases lining up with TRBD1. Unmatched junction bases numbered 3, after V lost 5 bases and J lost 3 bases. The CDR3 spans 13 residues. Per the germline V gene, CDR1 is SEHNR and CDR2 is FQNEAQ (reference sequence). The CDR3, as DNA: TGTGCCAGCAGCCAGGGACAGTACTATGGCTACACCTTC. Residues: CASSQGQYYGYTF.

V and J are TRBV7-6 and TRBJ1-5; TRBD1 matches at 9 bases. The V gene's germline CDR1 is SGHVS and CDR2 FNYEAQ. This CDR3 comprises 15 residues. The ends lost 4 bases at V and 4 bases at J; junction bases unmatched: 5. The CDR3 loop reads CASSSGTGKNQPQHF. The CDR3 coding sequence is TGTGCCAGCAGCTCTGGGACAGGGAAAAATCAGCCCCAGCATTTT.

This chain uses TRBV9 with TRBJ2-5; 10 bases agree with TRBD2. The J segment lost 5 bases and the V segment lost 5 bases, leaving 12 bases of the junction unmatched. The CDR3 consists of 16 residues. CDR1 and CDR2 from the germline V gene are SGDLS and YYNGEE. The CDR3, as DNA: TGTGCCAGCAGTGCTAGCGGGAGAAAAGGATTTGAGACCCAGTACTTC. It is translated as CASSASGRKGFETQYF.

This clone was detected once. The V call is TRBV4-3, the J call TRBJ2-7, with D possibly being TRBD1 (7 bases). This CDR3 has 17 residues. Looked up from germline, CDR1 is LGHNA and CDR2 is YSLEER. Trimming removed 1 base from V and 4 bases from J, with 20 bases in between. In nucleotides, the CDR3 is TGCGCCAGCAGCCAAGCGACCGCGACAGGGACTTCGTACGAGCAGTACTTC. Translation: CASSQATATGTSYEQYF.